A selection of T cell receptor beta chains follows, all from one sample in a study of T cell repertoires in aging, cancer and after chemotherapy. TCRdb re-called the multiplex PCR reads with MiXCR, one entry per CDR3 protein. The table has 10,000 to 15,000 distinct CDR3 sequences, around a quarter seen once. The source material was blood. The receptors come from a human donor with a blood cancer. Each CDR3 is given with its conserved first and last residue. Each record gives: clone size, J gene, V gene, D gene, CDR3 protein, CDR3 DNA. The D gene is left open where the match is weak. A clone size is listed for some rows: how often the clone was seen (once, few, many), or a class if it is expanded.

-,TRBJ2-1,TRBV20-1,-,CSARWPINEQFF,TGCAGTGCTAGGTGGCCGATCAATGAGCAGTTCTTC
medium-sized,TRBJ2-1,TRBV6-5,-,CASSQVVNEQFF,TGTGCCAGTTCACAGGTTGTCAATGAGCAGTTCTTC
-,TRBJ1-1,TRBV4-3,-,CASSPPSRTEAFF,TGCGCCAGCAGCCCCCCTAGCAGAACTGAAGCTTTCTTT
few,TRBJ2-3,TRBV20-1,-,CSARGGIGTDTQYF,TGCAGTGCTAGGGGTGGGATAGGGACAGATACGCAGTATTTT
medium-sized,TRBJ2-5,TRBV6-2/TRBV6-3,-,CASSYGRRGAHQETQYF,TGTGCCAGCAGTTACGGCAGACGAGGGGCGCACCAAGAGACCCAGTACTTC
-,TRBJ2-2,TRBV20-1,TRBD2,CSARGGLAGGPGTGELFF,TGCAGTGCTAGAGGGGGACTAGCGGGGGGCCCCGGGACCGGGGAGCTGTTTTTT
few,TRBJ2-7,TRBV6-5,TRBD1,CASSRRGTGSYEQYF,TGTGCCAGCAGCCGCAGGGGGACAGGGTCCTACGAGCAGTACTTC
few,TRBJ2-3,TRBV5-1,-,CASTRASTDTQYF,TGCGCCAGCACACGGGCTAGCACAGATACGCAGTATTTT
few,TRBJ1-1,TRBV5-6,-,CASSLAGGGTEAFF,TGTGCCAGCAGCTTGGCGGGGGGAGGCACTGAAGCTTTCTTT
-,TRBJ2-3,TRBV6-6,TRBD2,CASSELAGGPDTQYF,TGTGCCAGCAGTGAACTAGCGGGGGGGCCAGATACGCAGTATTTT
-,TRBJ1-3,TRBV30,-,CAWSLNTIYF,TGTGCCTGGAGCTTAAACACCATATATTTT
-,TRBJ2-5,TRBV5-4,-,CASSLWGGLETQYF,TGTGCCAGCAGCTTATGGGGGGGCCTGGAGACCCAGTACTTC
-,TRBJ1-1,TRBV6-2/TRBV6-3,TRBD1,CASSPLRDRVNPEAFF,TGTGCCAGCAGCCCATTACGGGACAGAGTCAATCCGGAAGCTTTCTTT
medium-sized,TRBJ1-3,TRBV19,-,CASSQGIGGNTIYF,TGTGCCAGTAGCCAGGGGATAGGAGGAAACACCATATATTTT
-,TRBJ1-1,TRBV11-2,-,CASSLEYRGRRYTEAFF,TGTGCCAGCAGCTTGGAATACCGGGGAAGACGGTACACTGAAGCTTTCTTT
medium-sized,TRBJ2-2,TRBV6-1,-,CASTGTPNTGELFF,TGTGCCAGCACCGGGACACCTAACACCGGGGAGCTGTTTTTT
-,TRBJ1-2,TRBV20-1,-,CSASKGPLLGYTF,TGCAGTGCTAGCAAAGGTCCACTCCTCGGCTACACCTTC
many,TRBJ2-1,TRBV5-4,TRBD1,CASSVDRGPNNEQFF,TGTGCCAGCAGTGTTGACAGGGGGCCAAACAATGAGCAGTTCTTC
-,TRBJ2-7,TRBV19,-,CASSIISTSYEQYF,TGTGCCAGTAGTATAATAAGTACGTCCTACGAGCAGTACTTC
many,TRBJ1-2,TRBV5-4,-,CASARQADYGYTF,TGTGCCAGCGCACGGCAGGCCGACTATGGCTACACCTTC
-,TRBJ1-2,TRBV6-6,-,CASSGLVIYNYGYTF,TGTGCCAGCAGCGGCCTAGTGATTTATAACTATGGCTACACCTTC
few,TRBJ2-5,TRBV5-4,-,CASARGGAKQETQYF,TGTGCCAGCGCGAGGGGGGGGGCGAAACAAGAGACCCAGTACTTC
-,TRBJ1-4,TRBV5-1,TRBD1,CASSSGQAGEKLFF,TGCGCCAGCAGCTCGGGACAGGCGGGTGAAAAACTGTTTTTT
-,TRBJ1-2,TRBV11-2,-,CASSLAGTHYGYTF,TGTGCCAGCAGCCTGGCCGGGACCCACTATGGCTACACCTTC
-,TRBJ1-2,TRBV27,TRBD1,CASSRGTGPNYGYTF,TGTGCCAGCAGTCGCGGGACAGGGCCTAACTATGGCTACACCTTC
-,TRBJ2-1,TRBV12-3/TRBV12-4,TRBD2,CASSEGLAGIGEQFF,TGTGCCAGCAGTGAAGGACTAGCGGGAATCGGTGAGCAGTTCTTC
-,TRBJ2-5,TRBV7-9,-,CASSLEGRGEETQYF,TGTGCCAGCAGCTTAGAGGGCAGGGGGGAAGAGACCCAGTACTTC
medium-sized,TRBJ2-2,TRBV19,-,CASSYTGAGELFF,TGTGCCAGTAGTTACACGGGGGCCGGGGAGCTGTTTTTT
medium-sized,TRBJ1-5,TRBV19,TRBD1,CASSIFKQGRKGNQPQHF,TGTGCCAGTAGTATCTTCAAACAGGGGCGAAAGGGCAATCAGCCCCAGCATTTT
medium-sized,TRBJ2-2,TRBV6-4,-,CASSEGDTGELFF,TGTGCCAGCAGTGAGGGGGACACCGGGGAGCTGTTTTTT
-,TRBJ2-3,TRBV4-2,TRBD2,CASSQFSGLAVADTQYF,TGTGCCAGCAGCCAATTCTCTGGCCTAGCGGTGGCAGATACGCAGTATTTT
medium-sized,TRBJ2-7,TRBV19,-,CASSPYYDRSSYEQYF,TGTGCCAGTAGTCCCTACTATGACAGGAGCTCCTACGAGCAGTACTTC
medium-sized,TRBJ2-1,TRBV6-5,TRBD2,CASTRLAEYNEQFF,TGTGCCAGCACCCGACTAGCGGAGTACAATGAGCAGTTCTTC
-,TRBJ2-1,TRBV5-1,TRBD2,CASSVAGGPEGTEQFF,TGCGCCAGCAGCGTAGCGGGAGGGCCCGAGGGCACTGAGCAGTTCTTC
few,TRBJ2-2,TRBV18,-,CASSPGGNTGELFF,TGTGCCAGCTCACCGGGAGGGAACACCGGGGAGCTGTTTTTT
-,TRBJ2-6,TRBV6-5,-,CASSYRGANVLTF,TGTGCCAGCAGTTACCGAGGGGCCAACGTCCTGACTTTC
few,TRBJ1-1,TRBV6-1,-,CASSRQPAEAFF,TGTGCCAGCAGTAGACAACCCGCTGAAGCTTTCTTT
-,TRBJ2-1,TRBV20-1,-,CSAKEYNEQFF,TGCAGTGCTAAAGAATACAATGAGCAGTTCTTC
medium-sized,TRBJ2-7,TRBV6-2/TRBV6-3,-,CASSYSDTYEQYF,TGTGCCAGCAGTTACTCGGACACCTACGAGCAGTACTTC
-,TRBJ2-1,TRBV5-1,TRBD1,CASRPNTGARPYNEQFF,TGCGCCAGCAGACCGAACACAGGGGCGCGGCCCTACAATGAGCAGTTCTTC
-,TRBJ1-1,TRBV27,TRBD1,CASSSDRGLDTEAFF,TGTGCCAGCAGCTCGGACAGGGGGTTGGACACTGAAGCTTTCTTT
medium-sized,TRBJ2-3,TRBV6-5,-,CATSYGQNTDTQYF,TGTGCCACCTCCTACGGACAGAACACAGATACGCAGTATTTT
many,TRBJ1-4,TRBV27,-,CASSLSIFEKLFF,TGTGCCAGCAGTTTATCGATTTTTGAAAAACTGTTTTTT
-,TRBJ2-2,TRBV2,-,CASAGDTGELFF,TGTGCCAGCGCAGGTGACACCGGGGAGCTGTTTTTT
medium-sized,TRBJ2-1,TRBV6-5,TRBD2,CASSTRTSGGYEQFF,TGTGCCAGCAGTACCCGGACTAGCGGGGGGTATGAGCAGTTCTTC
medium-sized,TRBJ2-1,TRBV13,TRBD1,CASSSTYGQGGNEQFF,TGTGCCAGCAGCTCGACCTACGGACAGGGGGGGAATGAGCAGTTCTTC
-,TRBJ1-1,TRBV13,TRBD1,CASSLERTGRAFF,TGTGCCAGCAGCTTAGAGCGGACAGGGAGAGCTTTCTTT
-,TRBJ1-1,TRBV4-3,-,CASSQDEGYTEAFF,TGCGCCAGCAGCCAAGATGAGGGTTATACTGAAGCTTTCTTT
few,TRBJ2-3,TRBV6-5,TRBD2,CASSYSSSGGAVTQYF,TGTGCCAGCAGTTACTCGTCTAGCGGGGGGGCGGTTACGCAGTATTTT
few,TRBJ2-1,TRBV10-3,-,CAISEGGAVYNEQFF,TGTGCCATCAGTGAGGGGGGGGCCGTCTACAATGAGCAGTTCTTC
few,TRBJ1-5,TRBV19,TRBD1,CASSTKGQRHYSNQPQHF,TGTGCCAGTAGTACTAAGGGACAGAGACATTATAGCAATCAGCCCCAGCATTTT
few,TRBJ2-2,TRBV2,-,CASSSTRNGELFF,TGTGCCAGCAGTTCCACGCGCAACGGGGAGCTGTTTTTT
medium-sized,TRBJ2-3,TRBV6-2/TRBV6-3,TRBD2,CASRTSGFVTDTQYF,TGTGCCAGCAGAACTAGCGGGTTCGTCACAGATACGCAGTATTTT
medium-sized,TRBJ1-1,TRBV29-1,TRBD1,CSVEGQGSAEAFF,TGCAGCGTTGAGGGACAGGGATCGGCTGAAGCTTTCTTT
-,TRBJ1-4,TRBV5-1,TRBD1,CASSMMGQVLNEKLFF,TGCGCCAGCAGCATGATGGGACAGGTGCTTAATGAAAAACTGTTTTTT
-,TRBJ2-5,TRBV20-1,-,CSARSTGKETQYF,TGCAGTGCTAGATCAACAGGGAAAGAGACCCAGTACTTC
medium-sized,TRBJ2-1,TRBV6-5,-,CASSRGDPKYNEQFF,TGTGCCAGCAGTAGGGGGGACCCGAAATACAATGAGCAGTTCTTC
few,TRBJ1-5,TRBV7-6,-,CASSPTAAGLLWEPQHF,TGTGCCAGCAGCCCAACCGCAGCTGGACTGCTTTGGGAGCCCCAGCATTTT
-,TRBJ2-3,TRBV5-6,-,CASSPRGTRLYF,TGTGCCAGCAGCCCTAGAGGTACCCGTTTGTATTTT
few,TRBJ1-1,TRBV6-1,-,CASRGGVVFSKSFF,TGTGCCAGCAGAGGAGGCGTGGTGTTTTCTAAGTCTTTCTTT